A selection of T cell receptor beta chains follows, all from one sample in a study of blood T cell repertoires in COVID-19. Clones were read by immunoSEQ multiplex PCR, and TCRdb kept only the in-frame ones, dropping some. The data show a few hundred thousand clones, with 85% to 90% seen just once and roughly 11% held by the top ten. The sample comprised peripheral blood. The receptors derive from a woman in her twenties or thirties with COVID-19, enrolled during active disease. CDR3s leave out the opening cysteine and the closing phenylalanine or tryptophan.

>TRBJ1-1|TRBV7-2
ASSLAGAPTAEAF
>TRBJ2-1|TRBV29-1
SGVITGPLNEQF
>TRBJ1-5|TRBV19
ASSTSGVSQPQH
>TRBJ2-5|TRBV4-2
ASSQDSITSGQQETQY
>TRBJ2-1|TRBV6-5
ASSYSRSSSYNEQF
>TRBJ1-1|TRBV28
ASSSLADTEAF
>TRBJ2-7|TRBV5-6
ASSPPTGPSYYEQY
>TRBJ1-1|TRBV7-9
ASKDGTMNTEAF
>TRBJ1-2|TRBV21-1
ASSTRTEQANYGYT
>TRBJ1-4|TRBV4-1
ASSQDSGLGEKLF
>TRBJ2-2|TRBV5-1
ASSADLWQLRPGELF
>TRBJ1-2|TRBV7-9
ASSPPGTDGYT
>TRBJ1-1|TRBV6-5
ASSNRDRGTEAF
>TRBJ1-2|TRBV5-1
ASSYRDRSGYT
>TRBJ1-1|TRBV7-8
ASSLVYQGAPAF
>TRBJ2-7|TRBV6-5
ASTPRGLSYEQY
>TRBJ1-1|TRBV4-1
ASSQEPGNMNTEAF
>TRBJ1-2|TRBV18
ASSPSVTGHYGYT
>TRBJ1-2|TRBV12-3/TRBV12-4
ASSLYRGYGYT
>TRBJ1-1|TRBV6-5
ASSYFGLETEAF
>TRBJ2-3|TRBV10-1
ASSRRVDTQY
>TRBJ2-5|TRBV11-2
ASSPGASGGPKETQY
>TRBJ2-1|TRBV27
ASRGGLAVYNEQF
>TRBJ2-1|TRBV29-1
SVRNDYRYNEQF
>TRBJ1-2|TRBV6-5
ASSYGGNYGYT
>TRBJ2-2|TRBV9
ASSVRSGWTGELF
>TRBJ1-2|TRBV12-3/TRBV12-4
ASSFGGHGYT
>TRBJ2-7|TRBV11-1
ASSTTGSSYEQY
>TRBJ1-1|TRBV21-1
ASSSQQGSTEAF
>TRBJ1-2|TRBV7-9
ASSSTLREGGYT
>TRBJ2-5|TRBV12-3/TRBV12-4
ASSPSRETQY
>TRBJ2-1|TRBV2
ASGGRQGVLEYNEQF
>TRBJ2-7|TRBV6-1
ASSEPTSGVDEQY
>TRBJ1-3|TRBV18
ASSPQLSGNTIY
>TRBJ2-1|TRBV7-2
ASSLGGGLYNEQF
>TRBJ2-7|TRBV4-1
ASSPRDSREQY
>TRBJ1-5|TRBV19
ASSTPGQLLPQH
>TRBJ1-1|TRBV7-6
ASSLGGGPGTEAF
>TRBJ1-5|TRBV19
ASQGPGQPQH
>TRBJ2-1|TRBV27
ASSLGVGTGQGDEQF
>TRBJ1-6|TRBV27
ASSLTGVGRAPLH
>TRBJ1-2|TRBV27
ASSFPGGSGYT